One T cell receptor beta chain is described in this entry. Its antigen is still unknown. Some clones are missing from TCRdb's copy, which holds only in-frame ones; the method was immunoSEQ multiplex PCR. The table shows some 340,000 clones, with 75% to 90% occurring only once. The data stem from a study of cytomegalovirus exposure and HLA in healthy donors. General study points: The dataset shows that most TCR sequences were rare, while some public TCRs occurred in many donors. A list of about 160 TCR beta chains associated with cytomegalovirus was given. Subsequent analysis found a tendency for first-cohort TCR clusters to co-occur within the 120 or so validation repertoires.

The sequencing input was PBMCs. This clonotype originated in a woman aged 25 to 39 in good health and CMV-seropositive.

The DNA of the CDR3 is TGTGCCAGCAGCTTGACAGGGGGCGGAAACACCATATATTTT. It yields the protein CASSLTGGGNTIYF. This chain links TRBV5-4 with TRBJ1-3; 9 bases are a match to TRBD1. CDR3 length: 14 amino acids. The germline CDR1 and CDR2 sequences are SGHNT and YYREEE (reference sequence). Trimming removed 1 base from V and 4 bases from J; junction bases left unmatched: 0.